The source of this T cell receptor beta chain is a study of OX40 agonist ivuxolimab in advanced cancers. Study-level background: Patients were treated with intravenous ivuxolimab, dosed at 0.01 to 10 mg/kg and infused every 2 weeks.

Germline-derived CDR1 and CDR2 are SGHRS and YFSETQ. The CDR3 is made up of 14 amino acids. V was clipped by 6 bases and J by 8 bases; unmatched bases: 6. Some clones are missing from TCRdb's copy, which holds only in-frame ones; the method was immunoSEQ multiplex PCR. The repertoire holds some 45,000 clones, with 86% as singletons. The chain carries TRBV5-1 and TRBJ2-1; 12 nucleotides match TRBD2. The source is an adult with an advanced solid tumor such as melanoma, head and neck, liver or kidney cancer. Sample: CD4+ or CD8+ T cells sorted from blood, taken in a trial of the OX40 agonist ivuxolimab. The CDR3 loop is CASTRLAGVDEQFF. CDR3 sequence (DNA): TGCGCCAGCACGAGACTAGCGGGGGTCGATGAGCAGTTCTTC.